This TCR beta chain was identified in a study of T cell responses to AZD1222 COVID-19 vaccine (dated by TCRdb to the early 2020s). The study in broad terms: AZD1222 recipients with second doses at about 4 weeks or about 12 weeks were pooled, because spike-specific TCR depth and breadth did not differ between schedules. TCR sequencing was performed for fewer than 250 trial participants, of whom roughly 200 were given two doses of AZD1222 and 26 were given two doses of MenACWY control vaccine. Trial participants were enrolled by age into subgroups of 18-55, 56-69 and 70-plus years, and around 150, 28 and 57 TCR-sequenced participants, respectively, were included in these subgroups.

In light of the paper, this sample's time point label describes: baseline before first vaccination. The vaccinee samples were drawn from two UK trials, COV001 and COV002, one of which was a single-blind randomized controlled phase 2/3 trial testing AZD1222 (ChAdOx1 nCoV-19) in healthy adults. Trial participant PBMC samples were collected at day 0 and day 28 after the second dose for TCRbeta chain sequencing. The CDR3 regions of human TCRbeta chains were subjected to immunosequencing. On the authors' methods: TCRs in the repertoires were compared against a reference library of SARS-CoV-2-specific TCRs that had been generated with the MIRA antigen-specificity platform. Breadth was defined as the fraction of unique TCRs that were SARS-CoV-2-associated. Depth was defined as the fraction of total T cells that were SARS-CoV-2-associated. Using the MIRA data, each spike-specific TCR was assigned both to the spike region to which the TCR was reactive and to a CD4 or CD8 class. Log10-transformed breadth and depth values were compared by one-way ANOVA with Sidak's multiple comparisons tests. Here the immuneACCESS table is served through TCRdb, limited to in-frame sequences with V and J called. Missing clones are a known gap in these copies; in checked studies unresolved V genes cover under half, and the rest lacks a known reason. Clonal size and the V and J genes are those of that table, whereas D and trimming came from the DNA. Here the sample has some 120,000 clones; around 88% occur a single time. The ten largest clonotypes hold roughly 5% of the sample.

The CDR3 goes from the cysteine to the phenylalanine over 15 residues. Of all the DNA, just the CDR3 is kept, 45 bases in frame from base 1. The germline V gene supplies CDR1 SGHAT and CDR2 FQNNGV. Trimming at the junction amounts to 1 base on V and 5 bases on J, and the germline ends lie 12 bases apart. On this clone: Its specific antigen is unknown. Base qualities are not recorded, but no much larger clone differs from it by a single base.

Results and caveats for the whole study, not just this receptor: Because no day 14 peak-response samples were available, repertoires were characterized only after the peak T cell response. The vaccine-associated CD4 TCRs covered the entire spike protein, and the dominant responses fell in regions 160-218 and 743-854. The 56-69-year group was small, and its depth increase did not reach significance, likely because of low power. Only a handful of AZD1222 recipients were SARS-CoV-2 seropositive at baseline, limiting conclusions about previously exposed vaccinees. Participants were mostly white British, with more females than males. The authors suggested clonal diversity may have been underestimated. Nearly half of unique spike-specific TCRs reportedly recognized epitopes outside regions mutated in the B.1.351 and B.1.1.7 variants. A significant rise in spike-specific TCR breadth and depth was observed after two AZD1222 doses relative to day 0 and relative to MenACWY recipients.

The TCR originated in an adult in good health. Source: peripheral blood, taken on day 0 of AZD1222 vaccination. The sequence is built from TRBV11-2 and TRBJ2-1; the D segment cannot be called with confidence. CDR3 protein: CASSLGLTGNNEQFF. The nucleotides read TGTGCCAGCAGCTTAGGATTAACTGGGAACAATGAGCAGTTCTTC. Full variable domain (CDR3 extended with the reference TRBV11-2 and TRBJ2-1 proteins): EAGVAQSPRYKIIEKRQSVAFWCNPISGHATLYWYQQILGQGPKLLIQFQNNGVVDDSQLPKDRFSAERLKGVDSTLKIQPAKLEDSAVYLCASSLGLTGNNEQFFGPGTRLTVL.